This entry concerns a single TCR beta chain. Its antigen is not identified. The entry originates in a study of cytomegalovirus exposure and HLA in healthy donors. On the study more broadly: Around 180 million T cells yielded 90 million to 130 million unique TCR beta sequences, as an earlier analysis found. Study-wide findings and caveats: Per a later analysis, 15,000 to 20,000 TCR beta sequences showed association with HLA alleles at 0.05 false discovery rate. Among TCR beta chains, those listed as cytomegalovirus-associated numbered under 200.

Germline V gives CDR1 GTSNPN, CDR2 SVGIG (reference sequence). This CDR3 comprises 12 residues. The PCR used 60 Vbeta and 13 Jbeta primers. Repertoires were generated with immunoSEQ multiplex PCR, while TCRdb's copy carries only in-frame clones and drops some. Of around 200,000 clones in the sample, roughly 79% were seen once. It was healthy bone marrow donors who served as donors. The sequence came from a young man in good health and CMV-seronegative. The sequenced sample consisted of PBMCs. The rearrangement joins TRBV30 to TRBJ1-3, with a tentative D call TRBD1 (5 bases). The CDR3 sequence is CGQLNSGNTIYF. The CDR3 DNA sequence: TGTGGACAGCTGAACTCTGGAAACACCATATATTTT.